A single sample is the source of the 10 T cell receptor beta chains below, sequenced in a study of T cells expressing NK-cell markers. From its re-call of the 5' RACE reads, TCRdb lists each CDR3 protein once, without DNA. Its table records some 110,000 distinct CDR3 sequences. The sample comprised blood T cells: a sorted CD56 or NKG2C T cell subset, CD4+ or CD8+ T cells, or bulk PBMC T cells (not recorded which). All receptors come from a woman aged 18-70 years in good health.

This chain connects TRBV19 to TRBJ2-1; TCRdb outputs TRBD2, but without DNA this stays unchecked. The CDR3 runs 15 residues. Germline V gene sequence: CDR1 LNHDA, CDR2 SQIVND (reference sequence). The CDR3: CASSMRASSYNEQFF.

The chain combines TRBV27 with TRBJ2-2; the TCRdb D gene call, TRBD2, has no DNA to confirm it. From germline, CDR1 is MNHEY and CDR2 SMNVEV (reference sequence). The CDR3 consists of 14 residues. CDR3: CASRPGLSTGELFF.

The J gene is TRBJ2-1, the V gene TRBV14; there is no DNA to check the TCRdb D call of TRBD1. Germline CDR1 is SGHDN and CDR2 is FVKESK. The CDR3 spans 14 residues. The CDR3 here is CASSQDGVPNEQFF.

The chain has TRBV4-3 and TRBJ2-7; TCRdb lists TRBD1, though no DNA is available to test this call. Per germline, CDR1 LGHNA and CDR2 YSLEER. The CDR3 totals 15 residues. CDR3 in amino acids: CASSQNTGGGYEQYF.

The rearrangement joins TRBV7-8 to TRBJ2-1; the D gene TCRdb calls, TRBD2, cannot be checked with no DNA. Germline V lookup: CDR1 SGHVS, CDR2 FQNEAQ. CDR3 length equals 16 residues. The CDR3 spells CASSSISTKSRNEQFF.

The V call is TRBV6-1, the J call TRBJ2-3; TCRdb picks TRBD1, but there is no DNA to check that call. This CDR3 comprises 16 residues. Germline V gene data show CDR1 as MNHNS and CDR2 as SASEGT. CDR3 amino acids: CASSENQGAGADTQYF.

The chain employs TRBV20-1 and TRBJ2-1; TCRdb's assignment of TRBD2 cannot be checked, as there is no DNA. This CDR3 is built from 16 residues. Germline assignment: CDR1 DFQATT and CDR2 SNEGSKA (reference sequence). The CDR3 is CSASGTSGRTYNEQFF.

CDR3 in amino acids: CASSQGSGVNYGYTF. The chain combines TRBV4-1 with TRBJ1-2. CDR1 is MGHRA, CDR2 YSYEKL, per germline. This CDR3 comprises 15 residues.

V usage is TRBV9 and J usage is TRBJ2-3; TCRdb's assignment of TRBD1 cannot be checked, as there is no DNA. Germline V gene sequence: CDR1 SGDLS, CDR2 YYNGEE. CDR3 length: 15 residues. The CDR3 is CASSVVEGSTDTQYF.

This chain links TRBV5-6 with TRBJ2-1; the D call of TRBD2 rests on TCRdb alone, since no DNA is present to check it. The CDR3 totals 15 residues. Germline V lookup: CDR1 SGHDT, CDR2 YYEEEE. The CDR3: CASSVDPSAYNEQFF.